This TCR beta chain was captured in a study of blood T cells in healthy people across ages. The CDR3 runs 13 residues. The germline V gene encodes CDR1 SEHNR and CDR2 FQNEAQ (reference sequence). V was cut by 11 bases and J by 2 bases, with 13 bases left in between. The second PCR ran about 6 to 12 cycles with a sample-barcoded 5' primer and J-beta primers. TCRdb reprocessed the 5' RACE reads with MiXCR, giving one entry per CDR3 protein. The data contain approximately 490,000 distinct CDR3 sequences, 24% of them singletons. This clonotype was observed many times. Researchers isolated at least 7 million PBMCs per sample. Another study also made use of these data, one on T cells of mothers and their children.

This clonotype was sampled from a boy between 10 and 17 years old in good health. Sequenced input: blood. The rearrangement uses TRBV7-9 and TRBJ2-1; tentative D call: TRBD2 (6 bases). The CDR3 protein is CALGGGPYNEQFF. CDR3 DNA sequence: TGTGCCCTAGGCGGAGGGCCCTACAATGAGCAGTTCTTC.